This note documents a single T cell receptor beta chain sequence. Its antigen remains unknown. Unstimulated regulatory T cells (CD4+CD25+CD127-), CD4+CD25- non-regulatory cells, CD4 and CD8 cells were FACS-sorted from thawed PBMCs. Before regulatory T cell sorting, thawed PBMCs rested overnight at 37°C in 200 to 250 IU/ml IL-2. The CDR3 has 10 residues. Trimming took off 6 bases at V and 9 bases at J, with 11 bases between the two ends. CDR1 and CDR2 (germline): DFQATT, SNEGSKA (reference sequence). The data originate from a study of Tregs in tolerant kidney transplant recipients. Overall study findings and caveats: Biological reproducibility was not directly addressed, but technical replication error appeared minimal. The small number of patients limits these findings pending further validation.

The data were produced by immunoSEQ multiplex PCR, yet TCRdb's version contains in-frame clones alone and is incomplete. In the table there are about 20,000 clones, roughly 82% of which are singletons. This sequence joins TRBV20-1 and TRBJ2-5, with D perhaps given as TRBD1 or TRBD2 (5 bases each). Sequenced sample: Tregs from blood. The sequence came from a human donor in good health. CDR3 residues: CSATLGAQYF. CDR3 nucleotides: TGCAGTGCGACCCTGGGGGCCCAGTACTTC.